The 23 T cell receptor beta chains below come from one sample, sequenced in a study of CD8+ T cells in alopecia areata. Treatment described: oral pan-JAK inhibitor, 5-10 mg twice daily. RNA was isolated and reverse transcribed to cDNA, the sequencing template. Sequenced by immunoSEQ multiplex PCR; TCRdb stores in-frame clones only, minus some. The sample includes some 44,000 clones, 80% to 95% of them seen just once. The sample was CD8+ T cells sorted from blood, taken at week 24, from a patient treated with tofacitinib. The receptors originated from a human donor with alopecia areata.

This rearrangement joins TRBV19 to TRBJ2-7; D call uncertain. This CDR3 comprises 15 residues. Germline CDR1 reads LNHDA; CDR2 reads SQIVND (reference sequence). CDR3 sequence: CGHLGRRPFPYEQYF. The CDR3 DNA follows: TGTGGCCATCTCGGTCGTCGTCCATTTCCATACGAGCAGTACTTC.

This sequence joins TRBV6-1 and TRBJ2-3; D might be TRBD2 (6 bases). This CDR3 contains 15 residues. The germline gives CDR1 MNHNS, CDR2 SASEGT. Trimming cost V 3 bases and J 6 bases, with 16 bases left between them. The CDR3 protein is CASSEWQGGGDTQYF. In nucleotides, the CDR3 is TGTGCCAGCAGTGAGTGGCAGGGAGGAGGCGATACGCAGTATTTT.

The CDR3 loop reads CASSESHLTGELFF. The CDR3 DNA is TGTGCCAGCAGTGAATCCCATCTGACCGGCGAACTGTTTTTT. The rearrangement links TRBV6-1 to TRBJ1-4, with no clear D. Germline CDR1 is MNHNS and CDR2 is SASEGT. The CDR3 spans 14 residues. With 2 bases removed from V and 12 bases from J, the gap between germline ends came to 16 bases.

V is TRBV14 and J is TRBJ2-5; unclear D gene. The germline V gene has CDR1 SGHDN and CDR2 FVKESK. V was pared by 3 bases and J by 5 bases, with 10 bases between. This CDR3 is 13 amino acids long. CDR3 protein: CASSHEVRETQYF. In DNA, the CDR3 is TGTGCCAGCAGCCACGAGGTTCGGGAGACCCAGTACTTC.

The CDR3 region is CASSASRTFFYGYTF. The CDR3, as DNA: TGTGCCAGCAGTGCTAGCAGGACCTTTTTCTATGGCTACACCTTC. This sequence joins TRBV6-5 and TRBJ1-2; D unclear. V shed 5 bases and J shed 4 bases, with 17 bases lying between them. Germline values: CDR1 MNHEY, CDR2 SVGAGI. The CDR3 is made up of 15 amino acids.

The CDR3 nucleotides are TGTGCCAGCTCACCGGGACAGTCCTACGAGCAGTACTTC. As protein: CASSPGQSYEQYF. The rearrangement joins TRBV18 to TRBJ2-7; 7 bases are shared with TRBD1. Germline V gene data show CDR1 as KGHSH and CDR2 as LQKENI. The CDR3 runs 13 residues. V shed 3 bases and J 1 base; nucleotides not matched to a gene: 0.

The rearrangement joins TRBV27 to TRBJ2-1; D not resolved. Germline assignment: CDR1 MNHEY and CDR2 SMNVEV (reference sequence). Trimming took off 4 bases at V and 5 bases at J, with 6 bases between the two ends. The CDR3 length is 12 residues. The CDR3 DNA follows: TGTGCCAGCAGTTGGGTTAACAATGAGCAGTTCTTC. Its protein product is CASSWVNNEQFF.

J is TRBJ1-1 and V is TRBV5-4; D call uncertain. The V end was cut by 4 bases, the J end by 0 bases, with 10 bases between. The V gene's germline CDR1 is SGHNT and CDR2 YYREEE (reference sequence). The CDR3 loop spans 14 amino acids. CDR3 bases: TGTGCCAGCAGCACCGTCGAGGTGAACACTGAAGCTTTCTTT. Translating it yields CASSTVEVNTEAFF.

The chain uses TRBV6-5 and TRBJ1-1, with 12 bases matching TRBD1. Germline V gene lookup returns CDR1 MNHEY and CDR2 SVGAGI. J lost 6 bases, V lost 6 bases, and 8 bases had no gene match. This CDR3 contains 15 residues. In DNA, the CDR3 is TGTGCCAGCAGGGCCCGGGACAGGGGGCTGTCTGAAGCTTTCTTT. Amino acid sequence: CASRARDRGLSEAFF.

J is TRBJ2-7 and V is TRBV19, with 7 bases matching TRBD1. V was pared by 2 bases and J by 3 bases, with 7 bases of the junction left unmatched. CDR1 is LNHDA, CDR2 SQIVND, per germline (reference sequence). The CDR3 runs 15 residues. The CDR3 DNA reads TGTGCCAGTAGTATATTTCTGGGACAGAGCTACGAGCAGTACTTC. Translating gives CASSIFLGQSYEQYF.

This chain links TRBV27 with TRBJ2-7, with 8 bases identical to TRBD1. The trim removed 3 bases at V and 3 bases at J, leaving 7 bases unmatched. CDR3 length: 15 amino acids. Germline values: CDR1 MNHEY, CDR2 SMNVEV (reference sequence). CDR3 in DNA: TGTGCCAGCAGTTTTTCCGGGACAGGATTCTACGAGCAGTACTTC. Protein: CASSFSGTGFYEQYF.

This clone was detected once. The rearrangement joins TRBV29-1 to TRBJ2-1; D may match TRBD1 or TRBD2 (6 bases each). V was cut by 4 bases and J by 2 bases, with 9 bases left in between. The CDR3 spans 13 residues. CDR1 is SQVTM, CDR2 ANQGSEA, per germline. CDR3 loop: CSVAGGPYNEQFF. For the CDR3, the DNA is TGCAGCGTTGCCGGGGGCCCCTACAATGAGCAGTTCTTC.

The rearrangement uses TRBV2 and TRBJ2-7, with TRBD2 identical over 8 bases. Germline V gene lookup returns CDR1 SNHLY and CDR2 FYNNEI. CDR3 length equals 14 residues. The V and J ends lost 1 base and 5 bases, in that order; junction bases with no gene match: 4. The CDR3 DNA sequence: TGTGCCAGCAGTGAAGTCCGGGGGGGCCACGAGCAGTACTTC. Its translation: CASSEVRGGHEQYF.

The chain is built from TRBV28 and TRBJ2-6; the match to TRBD2 covers 8 bases. Germline CDR1 MDHEN, CDR2 SYDVKM. V gave up 5 bases and J gave up 0 bases; unmatched junction bases: 3. The CDR3 contains 16 residues. The CDR3 loop reads CASSREGSSGANVLTF. CDR3 nucleotides: TGTGCCAGCAGTCGGGAGGGTTCCTCTGGGGCCAACGTCCTGACTTTC. The full variable domain, with the rest looked up from reference TRBV28 and TRBJ2-6, is DVKVTQSSRYLVKRTGEKVFLECVQDMDHENMFWYRQDPGLGLRLIYFSYDVKMKEKGDIPEGYSVSREKKERFSLILESASTNQTSMYLCASSREGSSGANVLTFGAGSRLTVL.

The chain combines TRBV27 with TRBJ1-1, with 8 bases matching TRBD1. The junction had 5 bases not matched to a gene; V was cut back by 4 bases and J by 4 bases. This CDR3 has 14 residues. Looked up from germline, CDR1 is MNHEY and CDR2 is SMNVEV (reference sequence). The CDR3 DNA reads TGTGCCAGCAGTTCAGGGGGCCGGAGCACTGAAGCTTTCTTT. This encodes CASSSGGRSTEAFF.

The rearrangement links TRBV27 to TRBJ2-6; D might be TRBD1 (6 bases). Trimming took off 6 bases at V and 2 bases at J, with 11 bases between the two ends. In germline, CDR1 is MNHEY, CDR2 SMNVEV (reference sequence). The CDR3 extends over 15 amino acids. The CDR3 loop is CASSQNRAGANVLTF. The DNA of the CDR3 is TGTGCCAGCAGCCAAAACAGGGCTGGGGCCAACGTCCTGACTTTC.

This rearrangement joins TRBV7-9 to TRBJ2-7, with D uncertain. Between the trimmed V and J ends, which lost 5 bases and 1 base, there was a span of 9 bases. CDR1 SEHNR and CDR2 FQNEAQ come from the germline V gene (reference sequence). The CDR3 covers 13 residues. The CDR3: CASSPESSYEQYF. The DNA for the CDR3 is TGTGCCAGCAGCCCAGAGAGTTCCTACGAGCAGTACTTC.

The V and J genes are TRBV6-1 and TRBJ2-3, with unresolved D. Germline V gene lookup returns CDR1 MNHNS and CDR2 SASEGT. V lost 5 bases and J lost 4, with 1 base in between. This CDR3 is 10 amino acids long. As DNA, the CDR3 is TGTGCCAGCAGTCCAGATACGCAGTATTTT. Amino acid sequence: CASSPDTQYF.

The rearrangement uses TRBV29-1 and TRBJ2-7, with 9 bases fitting TRBD1. Trimming took 1 base from V and 3 from J; bases not matched to a gene: 13. The germline CDR1 and CDR2 sequences are SQVTM and ANQGSEA. This CDR3 contains 17 residues. The CDR3 protein is CSVEGGNRDRVNYEQYF. DNA of the CDR3: TGCAGCGTTGAAGGGGGGAACCGGGACAGGGTCAACTACGAGCAGTACTTC.

The chain links TRBV13 to TRBJ2-7, with 9 bases fitting TRBD1. Germline values: CDR1 PRHDT, CDR2 FYEKMQ (reference sequence). Losses at the gene ends were 4 bases for V and 6 bases for J; bases not matched to a gene: 10. The CDR3 contains 15 residues. The CDR3, as DNA: TGTGCCAGCAGCTCCGGGACAGGGACCCCAGGCGAGCAGTACTTC. Protein: CASSSGTGTPGEQYF.

V is TRBV7-9 and J is TRBJ2-3; D remains unclear. Germline V gene lookup returns CDR1 SEHNR and CDR2 FQNEAQ (reference sequence). The V and J ends lost 5 bases and 1 base respectively, with 19 bases between them. The CDR3 extends over 17 amino acids. CDR3 in amino acids: CASSPSPGPYRTDTQYF. In DNA, the CDR3 is TGTGCCAGCAGCCCGTCTCCCGGTCCGTACCGCACAGATACGCAGTATTTT. Full variable domain (remainder filled in from reference TRBV7-9 and TRBJ2-3): DTGVSQNPRHKITKRGQNVTFRCDPISEHNRLYWYRQTLGQGPEFLTYFQNEAQLEKSRLLSDRFSAERPKGSFSTLEIQRTEQGDSAMYLCASSPSPGPYRTDTQYFGPGTRLTVL.

On this clone: At one boundary the junction diverges from the germline segment, which might be a read error. The chain is built from TRBV6-5 and TRBJ2-7, with D unresolved. This CDR3 region has 13 residues. Germline assignment: CDR1 MNHEY and CDR2 SVGAGI. The CDR3 region has the DNA TGTGCCACAGCCTTAGGCGCTTACTACAAGCAGTACTTC. It yields the protein CATALGAYYKQYF.

This chain connects TRBV11-1 to TRBJ2-1, with a tentative D call TRBD2 (7 bases). V was shortened by 8 bases and J by 0 bases, with 11 bases between the two germline ends. CDR3 size: 14 residues. The germline V gene has CDR1 SGHAT and CDR2 FQDESV (reference sequence). The CDR3 reads CASWRGGSYNEQFF. Here the CDR3 DNA reads TGTGCCAGCTGGAGGGGGGGCTCCTACAATGAGCAGTTCTTC.